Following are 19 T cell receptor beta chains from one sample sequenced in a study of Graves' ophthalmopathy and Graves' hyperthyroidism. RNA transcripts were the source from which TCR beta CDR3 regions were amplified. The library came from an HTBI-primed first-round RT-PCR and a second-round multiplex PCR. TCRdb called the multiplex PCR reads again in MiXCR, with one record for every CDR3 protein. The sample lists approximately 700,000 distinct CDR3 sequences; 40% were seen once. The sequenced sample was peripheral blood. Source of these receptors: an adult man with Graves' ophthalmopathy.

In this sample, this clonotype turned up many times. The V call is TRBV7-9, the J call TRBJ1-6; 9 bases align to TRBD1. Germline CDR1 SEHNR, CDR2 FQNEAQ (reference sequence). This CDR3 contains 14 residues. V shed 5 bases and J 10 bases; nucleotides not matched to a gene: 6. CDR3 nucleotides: TGTGCCAGCAGCCCGGGGACAGGGTCGTCACCCCTCCACTTT. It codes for CASSPGTGSSPLHF. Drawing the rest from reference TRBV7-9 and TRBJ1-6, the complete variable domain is DTGVSQNPRHKITKRGQNVTFRCDPISEHNRLYWYRQTLGQGPEFLTYFQNEAQLEKSRLLSDRFSAERPKGSFSTLEIQRTEQGDSAMYLCASSPGTGSSPLHFGNGTRLTVT.

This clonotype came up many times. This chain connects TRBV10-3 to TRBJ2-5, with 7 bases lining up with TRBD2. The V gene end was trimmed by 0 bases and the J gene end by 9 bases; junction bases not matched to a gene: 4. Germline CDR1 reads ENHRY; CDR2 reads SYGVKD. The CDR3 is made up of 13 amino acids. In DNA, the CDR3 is TGTGCCATCAGTGAGTCAGACCGGGAGGCCCAGTACTTC. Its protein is CAISESDREAQYF.

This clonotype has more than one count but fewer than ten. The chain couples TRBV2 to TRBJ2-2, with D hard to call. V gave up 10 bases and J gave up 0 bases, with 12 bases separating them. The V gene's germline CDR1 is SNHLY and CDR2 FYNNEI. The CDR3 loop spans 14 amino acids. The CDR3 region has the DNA TGTGCCATCCCATCAGAGCCGAACACCGGGGAGCTGTTTTTT. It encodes CAIPSEPNTGELFF. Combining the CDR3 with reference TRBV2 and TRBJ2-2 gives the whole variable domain EPEVTQTPSHQVTQMGQEVILRCVPISNHLYFYWYRQILGQKVEFLVSFYNNEISEKSEIFDDQFSVERPDGSNFTLKIRSTKLEDSAMYFCAIPSEPNTGELFFGEGSRLTVL.

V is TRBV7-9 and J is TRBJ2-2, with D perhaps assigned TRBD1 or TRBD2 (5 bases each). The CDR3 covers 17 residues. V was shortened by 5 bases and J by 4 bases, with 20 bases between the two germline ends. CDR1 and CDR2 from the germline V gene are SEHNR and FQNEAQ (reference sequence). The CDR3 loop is CASSGRDGAVGTGELFF. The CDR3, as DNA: TGTGCCAGCAGCGGCCGGGACGGGGCAGTTGGCACCGGGGAGCTGTTTTTT. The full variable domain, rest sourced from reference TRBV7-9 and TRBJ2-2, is DTGVSQNPRHKITKRGQNVTFRCDPISEHNRLYWYRQTLGQGPEFLTYFQNEAQLEKSRLLSDRFSAERPKGSFSTLEIQRTEQGDSAMYLCASSGRDGAVGTGELFFGEGSRLTVL.

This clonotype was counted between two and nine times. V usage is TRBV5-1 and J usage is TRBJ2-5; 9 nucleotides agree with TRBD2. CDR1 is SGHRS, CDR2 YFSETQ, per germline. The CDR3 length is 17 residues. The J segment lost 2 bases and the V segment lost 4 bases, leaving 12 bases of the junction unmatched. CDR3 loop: CASSRQGLAGPQETQYF. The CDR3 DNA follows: TGCGCCAGCAGCCGTCAGGGGCTAGCGGGGCCACAAGAGACCCAGTACTTC.

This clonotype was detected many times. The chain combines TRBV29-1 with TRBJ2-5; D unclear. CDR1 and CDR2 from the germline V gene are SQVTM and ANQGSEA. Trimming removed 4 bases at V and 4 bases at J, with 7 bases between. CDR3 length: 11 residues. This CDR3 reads CSVAVGETQYF. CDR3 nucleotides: TGCAGCGTTGCGGTGGGAGAGACCCAGTACTTC.

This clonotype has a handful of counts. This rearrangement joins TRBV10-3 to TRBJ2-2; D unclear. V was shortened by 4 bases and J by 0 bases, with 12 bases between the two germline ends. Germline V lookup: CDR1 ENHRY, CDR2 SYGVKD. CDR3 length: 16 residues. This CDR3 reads CAISGAGNPNTGELFF. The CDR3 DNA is TGTGCCATCAGTGGGGCTGGGAATCCGAACACCGGGGAGCTGTTTTTT.

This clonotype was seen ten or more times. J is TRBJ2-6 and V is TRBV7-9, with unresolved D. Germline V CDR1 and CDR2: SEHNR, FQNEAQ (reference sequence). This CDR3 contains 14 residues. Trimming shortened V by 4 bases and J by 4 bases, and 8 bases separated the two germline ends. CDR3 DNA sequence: TGTGCCAGCAGCTCCTTGGAGGGGGCCAACGTCCTGACTTTC. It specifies CASSSLEGANVLTF.

The CDR3 DNA reads TGTGCCATCAGTGATGGGGCGGGTGGCTACACCTTC. Amino acids: CAISDGAGGYTF. The chain combines TRBV10-3 with TRBJ1-2; TRBD1 is a possible D gene (5 bases). This CDR3 has 12 residues. Trimming removed 3 bases at V and 7 bases at J, with 9 bases between. CDR1 is ENHRY, CDR2 SYGVKD, per germline.

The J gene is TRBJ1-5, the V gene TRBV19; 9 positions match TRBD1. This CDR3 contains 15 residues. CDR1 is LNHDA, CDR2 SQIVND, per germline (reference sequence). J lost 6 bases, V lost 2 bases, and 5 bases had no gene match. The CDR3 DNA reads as TGTGCCAGTAGTATACCGGGGACAGGGAGTCAGCCCCAGCATTTT. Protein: CASSIPGTGSQPQHF. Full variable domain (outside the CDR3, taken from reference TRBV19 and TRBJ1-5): DGGITQSPKYLFRKEGQNVTLSCEQNLNHDAMYWYRQDPGQGLRLIYYSQIVNDFQKGDIAEGYSVSREKKESFPLTVTSAQKNPTAFYLCASSIPGTGSQPQHFGDGTRLSIL.

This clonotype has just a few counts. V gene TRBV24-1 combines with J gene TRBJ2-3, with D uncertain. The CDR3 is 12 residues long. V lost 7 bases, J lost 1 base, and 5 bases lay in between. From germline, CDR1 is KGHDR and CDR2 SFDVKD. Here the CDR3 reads CATRSGTDTQYF. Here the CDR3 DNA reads TGTGCCACCAGATCAGGCACAGATACGCAGTATTTT.

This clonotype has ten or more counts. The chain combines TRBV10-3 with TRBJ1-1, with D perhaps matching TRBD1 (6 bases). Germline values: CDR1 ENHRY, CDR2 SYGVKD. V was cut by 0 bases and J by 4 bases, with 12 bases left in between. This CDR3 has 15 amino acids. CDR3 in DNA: TGTGCCATCAGTGAGTCGAACAGGGAGGGCACTGAAGCTTTCTTT. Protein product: CAISESNREGTEAFF.

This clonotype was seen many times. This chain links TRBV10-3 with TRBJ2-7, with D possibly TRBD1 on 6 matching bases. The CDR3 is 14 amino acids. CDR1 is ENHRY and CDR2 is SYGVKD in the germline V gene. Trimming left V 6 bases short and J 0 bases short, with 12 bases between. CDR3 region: CAISRTADSYEQYF. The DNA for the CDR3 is TGTGCCATCAGCCGGACAGCAGACTCCTACGAGCAGTACTTC.

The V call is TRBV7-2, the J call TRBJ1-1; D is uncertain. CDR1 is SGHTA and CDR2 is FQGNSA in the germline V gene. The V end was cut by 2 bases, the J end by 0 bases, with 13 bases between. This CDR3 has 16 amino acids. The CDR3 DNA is TGTGCCAGCAGCTTATACCCCAGGTTGATGAACACTGAAGCTTTCTTT. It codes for CASSLYPRLMNTEAFF. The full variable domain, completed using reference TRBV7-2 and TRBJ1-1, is GAGVSQSPSNKVTEKGKDVELRCDPISGHTALYWYRQSLGQGLEFLIYFQGNSAPDKSGLPSDRFSAERTGGSVSTLTIQRTQQEDSAVYLCASSLYPRLMNTEAFFGQGTRLTVV.

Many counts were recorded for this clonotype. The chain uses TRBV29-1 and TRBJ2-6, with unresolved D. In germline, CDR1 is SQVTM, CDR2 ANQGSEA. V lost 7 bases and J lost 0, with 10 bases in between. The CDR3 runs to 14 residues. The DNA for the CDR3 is TGCAGCGCCACCACGGGCTCTGGGGCCAACGTCCTGACTTTC. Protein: CSATTGSGANVLTF.

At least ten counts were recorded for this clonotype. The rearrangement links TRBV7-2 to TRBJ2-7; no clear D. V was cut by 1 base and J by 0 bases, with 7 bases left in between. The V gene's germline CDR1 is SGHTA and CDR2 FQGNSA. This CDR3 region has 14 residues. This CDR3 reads CASSLGWGSYEQYF. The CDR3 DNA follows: TGTGCCAGCAGCTTAGGCTGGGGCTCCTACGAGCAGTACTTC.

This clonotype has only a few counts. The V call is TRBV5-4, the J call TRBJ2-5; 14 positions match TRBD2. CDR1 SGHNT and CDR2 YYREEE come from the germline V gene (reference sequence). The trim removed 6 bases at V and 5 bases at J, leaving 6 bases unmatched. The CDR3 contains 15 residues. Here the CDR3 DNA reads TGTGCCAGCACTCGGGGACTAGCGGGGGCGGAGACCCAGTACTTC. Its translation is CASTRGLAGAETQYF.

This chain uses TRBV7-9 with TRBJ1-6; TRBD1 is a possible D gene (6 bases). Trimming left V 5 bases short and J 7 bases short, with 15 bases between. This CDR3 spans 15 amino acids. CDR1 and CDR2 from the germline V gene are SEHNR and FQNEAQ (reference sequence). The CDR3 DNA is TGTGCCAGCAGCCCTAGGGGGACGCCAAATTCACCCCTCCACTTT. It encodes CASSPRGTPNSPLHF.

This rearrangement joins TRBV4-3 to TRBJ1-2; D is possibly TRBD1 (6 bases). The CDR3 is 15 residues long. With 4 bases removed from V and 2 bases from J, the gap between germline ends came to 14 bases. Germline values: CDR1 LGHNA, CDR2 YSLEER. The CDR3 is CASSPRAGGNYGYTF. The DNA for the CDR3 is TGCGCCAGCAGCCCCAGAGCGGGGGGCAACTATGGCTACACCTTC.